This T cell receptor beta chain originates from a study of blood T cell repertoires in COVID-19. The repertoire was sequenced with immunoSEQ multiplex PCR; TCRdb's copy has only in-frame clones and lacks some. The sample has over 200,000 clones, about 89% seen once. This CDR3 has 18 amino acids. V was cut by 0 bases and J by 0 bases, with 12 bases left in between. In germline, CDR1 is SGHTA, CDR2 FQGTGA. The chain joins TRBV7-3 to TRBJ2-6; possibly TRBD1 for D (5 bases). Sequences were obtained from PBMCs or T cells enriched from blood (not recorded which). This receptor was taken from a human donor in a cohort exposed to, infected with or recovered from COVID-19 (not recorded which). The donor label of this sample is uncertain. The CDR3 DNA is TGTGCCAGCAGCTTAACTGGCGGCAGGGTCTCTGGGGCCAACGTCCTGACTTTC. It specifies CASSLTGGRVSGANVLTF.